Presented here are 17 T cell receptor beta chains from one specimen sequenced in a study of Ad26.COV2.S vaccination and SARS-CoV-2 variants. The treatment here: 15 to 20 received Ad26.COV2.S at low or high dose, single or two shots; 5 received placebo; per-sample allocation not given. Sampling happened 63 days after the first vaccine or placebo injection. Repertoires were generated with immunoSEQ multiplex PCR, while TCRdb's copy carries only in-frame clones and drops some. The repertoire holds 300,000 to 400,000 clones, with 70% to 90% as singletons. Source: peripheral blood, taken in a trial of Ad26.COV2.S vaccine versus placebo. The origin of the receptors is a person between 18 and 65 years old who received the Ad26.COV2.S COVID-19 vaccine or a placebo.

The rearrangement links TRBV9 to TRBJ2-1; D ambiguous. The V end lost 3 bases, the J end lost 5 bases, and 9 bases lay between the germline ends. The CDR3 totals 13 residues. Germline assignment: CDR1 SGDLS and CDR2 YYNGEE. The DNA of the CDR3 is TGTGCCAGCAGCGACCCTTGGAACAATGAGCAGTTCTTC. Its translation is CASSDPWNNEQFF.

The chain combines TRBV27 with TRBJ2-7, with 9 bases lining up with TRBD1. Germline V gene sequence: CDR1 MNHEY, CDR2 SMNVEV (reference sequence). V lost 3 bases and J lost 4; bases outside the gene matches: 10. This CDR3 comprises 16 residues. This chain's CDR3 is CASSFTGGFNSYEQYF. CDR3 bases: TGTGCCAGCAGTTTTACAGGGGGCTTCAACTCTTACGAGCAGTACTTC.

The CDR3 region has the DNA TGCGCCAGCAGCTTGGGGCAGGGGGCGGAGGAGCAGTACTTC. Its translation: CASSLGQGAEEQYF. The chain has TRBV5-1 and TRBJ2-7, with 8 nucleotides matching TRBD1. V shed 0 bases, J shed 7 bases, and the junction held 6 bases outside the gene matches. This CDR3 is 14 amino acids long. Germline assignment: CDR1 SGHRS and CDR2 YFSETQ.

In its sample, this clone was seen once. The chain uses TRBV6-5 and TRBJ2-7, with D possibly matching TRBD1 (5 bases). The CDR3 extends over 14 amino acids. Germline V gene sequence: CDR1 MNHEY, CDR2 SVGAGI. The V end was cut by 2 bases, the J end by 7 bases, with 15 bases between. The CDR3 protein is CASSYRTHPGEQYF. The CDR3 DNA sequence: TGTGCCAGCAGTTACCGGACACACCCTGGGGAGCAGTACTTC.

The genes are TRBV11-2 and TRBJ1-1; a weak D match, TRBD1 (5 bases). CDR3 length: 14 amino acids. V lost 0 bases and J 7 bases, leaving 12 bases between the germline ends. Germline V lookup: CDR1 SGHAT, CDR2 FQNNGV. In DNA form, the CDR3 reads TGTGCCAGCAGCTTAGATTATGGGGCAGTTGAAGCTTTCTTT. It encodes CASSLDYGAVEAFF.

This clone was observed once. V gene TRBV7-9 combines with J gene TRBJ1-2; D remains unclear. Trimming pared 2 bases from V and 2 bases from J, leaving 15 bases between. The germline V gene has CDR1 SEHNR and CDR2 FQNEAQ (reference sequence). The CDR3 has 16 amino acids. Here the CDR3 reads CASSLSTGLLNYGYTF. The CDR3 coding sequence is TGTGCCAGCAGCTTATCAACCGGGCTACTAAACTATGGCTACACCTTC. Full variable domain (remainder filled in from reference TRBV7-9 and TRBJ1-2): DTGVSQNPRHKITKRGQNVTFRCDPISEHNRLYWYRQTLGQGPEFLTYFQNEAQLEKSRLLSDRFSAERPKGSFSTLEIQRTEQGDSAMYLCASSLSTGLLNYGYTFGSGTRLTVV.

The J gene is TRBJ2-5, the V gene TRBV7-7, with TRBD2 matching 11 bases. With 5 bases clipped from V and 1 base from J, the junction kept 3 bases outside the gene matches. Per germline, CDR1 SSHAT and CDR2 FNYEAQ (reference sequence). This CDR3 is 15 amino acids long. CDR3 nucleotides: TGTGCCAGCAGCCGTGGGACTAGCGGCCAAGAGACCCAGTACTTC. Protein product: CASSRGTSGQETQYF.

The chain uses TRBV30 and TRBJ2-5; perhaps TRBD2 as D (6 bases). V gave up 2 bases and J gave up 0 bases, with 16 bases separating them. Germline CDR1 reads GTSNPN; CDR2 reads SVGIG (reference sequence). The CDR3 sequence is 16 residues long. The CDR3 DNA sequence: TGTGCCTGGAGTCTCTTCTCGGGACTCTACCAAGAGACCCAGTACTTC. This codes for CAWSLFSGLYQETQYF.

This chain uses TRBV4-2 with TRBJ1-1; the D is unclear. The CDR3 loop spans 15 amino acids. CDR1 is LGHNA, CDR2 YNFKEQ, per germline. The ends were cut back, 0 bases at V and 5 bases at J, with 13 bases in the middle. The CDR3 region has the DNA TGTGCCAGCAGCCAAGAACTTCTGGGCGGAACTGAAGCTTTCTTT. Its protein product is CASSQELLGGTEAFF.

V is TRBV6-2 or TRBV6-3 and J is TRBJ2-5, with TRBD2 identical over 10 bases. After removal of 2 bases from V and 6 bases from J, the junction contained 9 bases not matched to a gene. Germline CDR1 is MNHEY and CDR2 is SVGEGT. The CDR3 is 16 residues long. The CDR3 nucleotides read TGTGCCAGCAGTTACGTTGGAGGACTAGCGGCCCAGACCCAGTACTTC. It yields the protein CASSYVGGLAAQTQYF.

This clone was seen once. This chain connects TRBV15 to TRBJ1-1; 9 bases line up with TRBD1. The CDR3 consists of 15 residues. V dropped 4 bases and J dropped 1; count of bases not matched to a gene: 4. CDR1 LNHNV and CDR2 YYDKDF come from the germline V gene (reference sequence). The CDR3 spells CATSIHRGPNTEAFF. The CDR3 DNA follows: TGTGCCACCAGCATACACAGGGGGCCGAACACTGAAGCTTTCTTT.

This chain uses TRBV7-9 with TRBJ1-4; TRBD1 aligns across 8 bases. CDR1 SEHNR and CDR2 FQNEAQ come from the germline V gene (reference sequence). The CDR3 covers 15 residues. With V trimmed by 5 bases and J by 2 bases, 4 bases remained unmatched. For the CDR3, the DNA is TGTGCCAGCAGCGCCACAGGGGGTACTAATGAAAAACTGTTTTTT. Amino acids: CASSATGGTNEKLFF.

The V and J genes are TRBV19 and TRBJ1-1; D possibly corresponds to TRBD1 (6 bases). In germline, CDR1 is LNHDA, CDR2 SQIVND (reference sequence). The CDR3 is 15 amino acids. Deletions cut 7 bases from V and 1 base from J, with 16 bases between. The CDR3 is CASNYLPGANTEAFF. The CDR3 DNA is TGTGCCAGTAACTATCTGCCAGGGGCGAACACTGAAGCTTTCTTT.

The chain carries TRBV6-1 and TRBJ1-1; D remains unclear. V lost 1 base to trimming and J lost 1 base, with 10 bases between them. The V gene's germline CDR1 is MNHNS and CDR2 SASEGT. This CDR3 is 15 amino acids long. For the CDR3, the DNA is TGTGCCAGCAGTGAAGAGGCGGGCTGGAACACTGAAGCTTTCTTT. Translating gives CASSEEAGWNTEAFF.

This clone occurred a few times. The chain has TRBV3-1 (or the pseudogene TRBV3-2) and TRBJ2-1, with D possibly being TRBD1 (7 bases). CDR1 and CDR2 (germline): LGHDT, YNNKEL (reference sequence). The CDR3 loop spans 14 amino acids. V lost 4 bases, J lost 9 bases, and 16 bases lay in between. CDR3 residues: CASSPSGGGSEQFF. The CDR3 DNA is TGTGCCAGCAGCCCCAGTGGAGGGGGCAGTGAGCAGTTCTTC.

The chain is built from TRBV16 and TRBJ1-4; 8 nucleotides align to TRBD1. Germline V gives CDR1 KGHSY, CDR2 FQNENV. The CDR3 has 15 amino acids. V lost 5 bases and J lost 2; bases outside the gene matches: 4. CDR3 bases: TGTGCCAGCAGCGACAGGGGAACTACTAATGAAAAACTGTTTTTT. Translation: CASSDRGTTNEKLFF.

V and J are TRBV19 and TRBJ2-1, with 8 bases identical to TRBD2. The CDR3 length is 12 residues. Germline CDR1 is LNHDA and CDR2 is SQIVND (reference sequence). V dropped 8 bases and J dropped 10; count of bases not matched to a gene: 7. CDR3 sequence: CASLGLANEQFF. The CDR3 coding sequence is TGTGCCAGTCTTGGACTAGCCAACGAGCAGTTCTTC. The variable domain in full, completed from reference TRBV19 and TRBJ2-1, reads DGGITQSPKYLFRKEGQNVTLSCEQNLNHDAMYWYRQDPGQGLRLIYYSQIVNDFQKGDIAEGYSVSREKKESFPLTVTSAQKNPTAFYLCASLGLANEQFFGPGTRLTVL.